One sample yielded the 7 T cell receptor beta chains listed below, sequenced in a study of vaccination and CD4 T cells after COVID-19. The Oncomine TCR Beta short-read assay was applied to DNA of cultured CD4+ T cells. Using its own MiXCR run on the PCR reads, TCRdb lists one record per CDR3 protein. Of around 21,000 distinct CDR3 sequences listed, 55% to 70% are singletons. No antigens are known for them. Treatment reported: 10-day PBMC culture with coronavirus spike peptide pools or control peptides (ViraFEST assay). The starting material was CD4+ T cells from blood, cultured in vitro, obtained after SARS-CoV-2 vaccination. Every receptor here comes from a human donor who had recovered from COVID-19.

V gene TRBV2 combines with J gene TRBJ2-3; perhaps TRBD1 as D (5 bases). This CDR3 has 17 amino acids. The ends were cut back, 6 bases at V and 4 bases at J, with 23 bases in the middle. Per germline, CDR1 SNHLY and CDR2 FYNNEI. The CDR3 DNA follows: TGTGCCAGCAGCGAAACAGGAACCCCTGGCTCGGCAGATACGCAGTATTTT. This codes for CASSETGTPGSADTQYF.

The rearrangement links TRBV18 to TRBJ1-1, with a tentative D call TRBD1 (6 bases). Germline assignment: CDR1 KGHSH and CDR2 LQKENI. Trimming took off 3 bases at V and 1 base at J, with 9 bases between the two ends. The CDR3 consists of 14 residues. The chain's CDR3 is CASSPLDRNTEAFF. CDR3 sequence (DNA): TGTGCCAGCTCACCTCTGGACAGGAACACTGAAGCTTTCTTT. The whole variable domain, filled in from reference TRBV18 and TRBJ1-1, reads NAGVMQNPRHLVRRRGQEARLRCSPMKGHSHVYWYRQLPEEGLKFMVYLQKENIIDESGMPKERFSAEFPKEGPSILRIQQVVRGDSAAYFCASSPLDRNTEAFFGQGTRLTVV.

The V call is TRBV2, the J call TRBJ1-2, with 7 bases identical to TRBD1. The CDR3 extends over 15 amino acids. Germline trimming cut 6 bases from V and 2 bases from J; bases unmatched to any gene: 9. Germline V gene sequence: CDR1 SNHLY, CDR2 FYNNEI. The CDR3, as DNA: TGTGCCAGCAGGAGACCGGGACAGAGAAACTATGGCTACACCTTC. This gives the protein CASRRPGQRNYGYTF.

The chain is built from TRBV7-9 and TRBJ1-2, with 8 bases fitting TRBD1. The V and J ends lost 6 bases and 11 bases, in that order; junction bases with no gene match: 11. The germline CDR1 and CDR2 sequences are SEHNR and FQNEAQ (reference sequence). This CDR3 is built from 13 residues. The CDR3 bases are TGTGCCAGCAGTTTCAGGGGGCCAAAGGGATACACCTTC. As protein: CASSFRGPKGYTF.

This clonotype was observed a single time. V is TRBV11-2 and J is TRBJ2-1, with TRBD2 matching over 15 bases. Germline V gene lookup returns CDR1 SGHAT and CDR2 FQNNGV. The J segment lost 12 bases and the V segment lost 5 bases, leaving 8 bases of the junction unmatched. The CDR3 loop spans 15 amino acids. This CDR3 is CASSQRGTSGGWQFF. CDR3 DNA: TGTGCCAGCAGCCAAAGGGGGACTAGCGGGGGGTGGCAGTTCTTC.

This clonotype has only a few counts. The genes are TRBV6-2 or TRBV6-3 and TRBJ1-5; D is unclear. Germline V lookup: CDR1 MNHEY, CDR2 SVGEGT. This CDR3 is built from 14 residues. V dropped 8 bases and J dropped 3 bases, with 14 bases sitting between them. The CDR3 here is CASRAPPPNQPQHF. In DNA form, the CDR3 reads TGTGCCAGCCGGGCACCTCCGCCCAATCAGCCCCAGCATTTT.

In DNA, the CDR3 is TGTGCCAGCAGCTCACGACGATCACCGGGACTCCTAGGGGAGACCCAGTACTTC. Translation: CASSSRRSPGLLGETQYF. The chain has TRBV5-6 and TRBJ2-5; tentative D call: TRBD2 (6 bases). Germline CDR1 SGHDT, CDR2 YYEEEE. The V end lost 3 bases, the J end lost 5 bases, and 26 bases lay between the germline ends. This CDR3 has 18 residues. Full variable domain (rest looked up from reference TRBV5-6 and TRBJ2-5): DAGVTQSPTHLIKTRGQQVTLRCSPKSGHDTVSWYQQALGQGPQFIFQYYEEEERQRGNFPDRFSGHQFPNYSSELNVNALLLGDSALYLCASSSRRSPGLLGETQYFGPGTRLLVL.